This T cell receptor (beta chain) was obtained from a study of shared clonotypes between healthy human individuals. Overall study context: The donor group consisted of two women and a few men, aged 18 to 49. Study observations and caveats: A small donor pool kept down the genetic and exposure-history diversity that was represented.

This CDR3 region has 16 residues. Germline V gene sequence: CDR1 SGDLS, CDR2 YYNGEE. Unmatched junction bases numbered 6, after V lost 0 bases and J lost 3 bases. Notes on this clone: Its target is unknown.

Authors' processing steps: Junction-only sequences produced by ImmunoSEQ had no quality scores, so filtering differed. Sequenced by immunoSEQ multiplex PCR; TCRdb stores in-frame clones only, minus some. That table furnishes V, J and clone size, whereas the DNA furnished D and trimming. This table holds 1.5 million to 1.9 million clones, approximately 98% found once. This sequence was found in a man under 40 in good health. Sequencing was performed on naive CD4+ T cells sorted from blood. Subset denoted: CD45RA+ positively selected. The chain couples TRBV9 to TRBJ2-1; 7 nucleotides align to TRBD2. This chain's CDR3 is CASSVATGLGYNEQFF. CDR3 nucleotides: TGTGCCAGCAGCGTAGCTACTGGACTAGGCTACAATGAGCAGTTCTTC.